Shown below are 27 T cell receptor beta chains from a single sample sequenced in a study of T cells in Graves' hyperthyroidism and ophthalmopathy. Amplification targeted TCR beta CDR3 regions from RNA transcripts. A first-round RT-PCR of the TCR CDR3 used the HTBI primer set. A single record per CDR3 protein comes from TCRdb applying MiXCR to the multiplex PCR reads. The data show some 700,000 distinct CDR3 sequences, with about 18% seen just once and about 16% held by the top ten. Material for sequencing was blood. The receptors were sampled from a man aged 45 to 65 with Graves' hyperthyroidism.

The chain recombines TRBV25-1 with TRBJ1-4, with 10 bases identical to TRBD1. Germline CDR1 and CDR2: MGHDK and SYGVNS. J gave up 8 bases and V 0 bases, and 6 bases lay outside the gene matches. The CDR3 runs to 16 residues. The CDR3 protein is CASSEYSGTGEEKLFF. The CDR3, as DNA: TGTGCCAGCAGTGAATATTCGGGGACAGGGGAGGAAAAACTGTTTTTT. Combining the CDR3 with reference TRBV25-1 and TRBJ1-4 gives the whole variable domain EADIYQTPRYLVIGTGKKITLECSQTMGHDKMYWYQQDPGMELHLIHYSYGVNSTEKGDLSSESTVSRIRTEHFPLTLESARPSHTSQYLCASSEYSGTGEEKLFFGSGTQLSVL.

This clonotype was observed at least ten times. V gene TRBV11-2 combines with J gene TRBJ2-7; maybe TRBD2 (6 bases). The V end lost 5 bases, the J end lost 6 bases, and 11 bases lay between the germline ends. CDR3 size: 12 residues. From germline, CDR1 is SGHAT and CDR2 FQNNGV. The CDR3 region is CASSPVGGEQYF. CDR3 in DNA: TGTGCCAGCAGCCCCGTGGGGGGCGAGCAGTACTTC.

The chain has TRBV20-1 and TRBJ2-1; the D gene is possibly TRBD2 (5 bases). The CDR3 totals 12 residues. V shed 4 bases and J shed 8 bases, with 12 bases lying between them. Germline V gene lookup returns CDR1 DFQATT and CDR2 SNEGSKA (reference sequence). The CDR3 DNA reads as TGCAGTGCTACCGGGGTCCGATATGAGCAGTTCTTC. Translating it yields CSATGVRYEQFF.

This clonotype was counted a few times. The chain has TRBV20-1 and TRBJ1-2; possibly TRBD1 for D (6 bases). V lost 0 bases and J lost 4, with 9 bases in between. Germline assignment: CDR1 DFQATT and CDR2 SNEGSKA (reference sequence). The CDR3 consists of 13 residues. The chain's CDR3 is CSAREGASYGYTF. CDR3 bases: TGCAGTGCTAGAGAGGGGGCGAGCTATGGCTACACCTTC.

This clonotype was observed many times. This may be a read error, as it is one base from a much larger clone. The V call is TRBV30, the J call TRBJ1-2; D ambiguous. The V gene lost 2 bases and the J gene lost 8 bases, with 12 bases spanning the gap. The CDR3 covers 12 residues. In germline, CDR1 is GTSNPN, CDR2 SVGIG (reference sequence). The chain's CDR3 is CAWSSGSRGYTF. CDR3 DNA sequence: TGTGCCTGGAGTTCCGGCAGTCGAGGCTACACCTTC.

Turning to this clonotype: Compared with germline, one end of the junction differs, possibly owing to a read error. J is TRBJ1-1 and V is TRBV12-3 or TRBV12-4, with unresolved D. The CDR3 consists of 10 residues. For the CDR3, the DNA is TGTGCCAGCGGAATCACTGGAGCTTTCTTT. This codes for CASGITGAFF.

This clonotype was observed many times. The V call is TRBV2, the J call TRBJ1-5; tentative D call: TRBD1 (5 bases). Germline CDR1 is SNHLY and CDR2 is FYNNEI. Trimming cost V 4 bases and J 4 bases, with 17 bases left between them. The CDR3 extends over 16 amino acids. CDR3 sequence: CASSGPAAGRNQPQHF. For the CDR3, the DNA is TGTGCCAGCAGTGGTCCGGCGGCAGGGCGAAATCAGCCCCAGCATTTT.

This clonotype was observed many times. The CDR3 DNA reads TGTGCCAGCGGCATGGGGGGGCGCGTCGAAAAACTGTTTTTT. Translation: CASGMGGRVEKLFF. The rearrangement joins TRBV27 to TRBJ1-4; D may be TRBD1 (6 bases). The V end was cut by 8 bases, the J end by 8 bases, with 18 bases between. CDR1 and CDR2 (germline): MNHEY, SMNVEV (reference sequence). The CDR3 length is 14 residues.

This clonotype has a handful of counts. A much more abundant neighbour one base away suggests this may be a read error. The chain combines TRBV6-1 with TRBJ2-7, with D uncertain. The V and J ends lost 3 bases and 2 bases respectively, with 2 bases between them. This CDR3 region has 11 residues. CDR1 MNHNS and CDR2 SASEGT come from the germline V gene. DNA for the CDR3: TGTGCCAGCAGTGAGCCCTACGAGCAGTACTTC. This gives the protein CASSEPYEQYF.

This clonotype was found many times. V usage is TRBV11-2 and J usage is TRBJ2-7, with a weak D call TRBD2 (6 bases). Between the trimmed V and J ends, which lost 5 bases and 5 bases, there was a span of 22 bases. This CDR3 spans 16 amino acids. Germline values: CDR1 SGHAT, CDR2 FQNNGV. The CDR3 DNA sequence: TGTGCCAGCAGCACCGATTGGACCCCGGGAGTGGACGAGCAGTACTTC. This gives the protein CASSTDWTPGVDEQYF.

The J gene is TRBJ1-1, the V gene TRBV27; 8 bases fit TRBD1. J gave up 0 bases and V 4 bases, and 4 bases lay outside the gene matches. This CDR3 has 15 residues. Germline V CDR1 and CDR2: MNHEY, SMNVEV (reference sequence). This chain's CDR3 is CASSSRDRLNTEAFF. The CDR3 DNA reads as TGTGCCAGCAGTTCCCGGGACAGGCTGAACACTGAAGCTTTCTTT.

This clonotype was observed many times. The V and J genes are TRBV12-3 or TRBV12-4 and TRBJ1-1; TRBD1 matches 12 bases. V shed 4 bases, J shed 4 bases, and the junction held 4 bases outside the gene matches. The CDR3 length is 15 residues. In DNA form, the CDR3 reads TGTGCCAGCAGTTCCCGGGACAGGGGGCGCACTGAAGCTTTCTTT. Protein product: CASSSRDRGRTEAFF.

In its sample, this clonotype was seen many times. The chain recombines TRBV30 with TRBJ1-2, with D hard to call. In germline, CDR1 is GTSNPN, CDR2 SVGIG (reference sequence). This CDR3 is 12 amino acids long. With 0 bases removed from V and 8 bases from J, the gap between germline ends came to 10 bases. In DNA, the CDR3 is TGTGCCTGGAGTGTCGGGGTTATAGGCTACACCTTC. This translates into CAWSVGVIGYTF.

This clonotype has ten or more counts. The rearrangement uses TRBV5-1 and TRBJ2-7; possible D gene TRBD2, 6 bases. The CDR3 contains 15 residues. Germline V gives CDR1 SGHRS, CDR2 YFSETQ. Between the trimmed V and J ends, which lost 4 bases and 4 bases, there was a span of 18 bases. The CDR3 reads CASSGSRDSLYEQYF. The DNA for the CDR3 is TGCGCCAGCAGCGGGAGCCGGGACTCCCTGTACGAGCAGTACTTC. The full variable domain, completed using reference TRBV5-1 and TRBJ2-7, is KAGVTQTPRYLIKTRGQQVTLSCSPISGHRSVSWYQQTPGQGLQFLFEYFSETQRNKGNFPGRFSGRQFSNSRSEMNVSTLELGDSALYLCASSGSRDSLYEQYFGPGTRLTVT.

This clonotype was detected a few times. The J gene is TRBJ2-5, the V gene TRBV13, with D tentatively TRBD2 (5 bases). Germline lookup yields CDR1 PRHDT and CDR2 FYEKMQ (reference sequence). The V end lost 5 bases, the J end lost 1 base, and 17 bases lay between the germline ends. The CDR3 sequence is 16 residues long. The CDR3 protein is CASSPFGERSQETQYF. In DNA, the CDR3 is TGTGCCAGCAGCCCCTTTGGGGAGCGCTCCCAAGAGACCCAGTACTTC.

There are many counts of this clonotype. The chain recombines TRBV20-1 with TRBJ2-5; D perhaps matches TRBD2 (6 bases). V lost 6 bases to trimming and J lost 2 bases, with 19 bases between them. From germline, CDR1 is DFQATT and CDR2 SNEGSKA (reference sequence). CDR3 length equals 15 residues. The CDR3 loop reads CSAWRDSLPQETQYF. CDR3 in DNA: TGCAGTGCCTGGAGGGACTCCCTGCCACAAGAGACCCAGTACTTC.

This clonotype turned up a few times. The genes are TRBV4-3 and TRBJ2-1; TRBD2 matches 7 bases. Germline CDR1 and CDR2: LGHNA and YSLEER. The CDR3 spans 15 residues. The J segment lost 2 bases and the V segment lost 3 bases, leaving 4 bases of the junction unmatched. DNA of the CDR3: TGCGCCAGCAGCCACGGGACTACAGCCTACAATGAGCAGTTCTTC. Translated, it gives CASSHGTTAYNEQFF.

This clonotype has only a few counts. The V and J genes are TRBV27 and TRBJ2-7; D may be TRBD1 (6 bases). Deletions cut 3 bases from V and 1 base from J, with 10 bases between. The CDR3 extends over 14 amino acids. Germline V gives CDR1 MNHEY, CDR2 SMNVEV (reference sequence). CDR3 DNA: TGTGCCAGCAGTTTCCAGGGGAGATCCTACGAGCAGTACTTC. Translating gives CASSFQGRSYEQYF.

A word on this clonotype: The conserved phenylalanine or tryptophan is not found at the CDR3 terminus, so this likely reflects a read error. The chain combines TRBV7-2 with TRBJ2-3, with 8 nucleotides matching TRBD1. With 1 base clipped from V and 4 bases from J, the junction kept 7 bases outside the gene matches. The CDR3 sequence is 16 residues long. Germline V CDR1 and CDR2: SGHTA, FQGNSA. The CDR3: CASSLEGQGAADTQYS. For the CDR3, the DNA is TGTGCCAGCAGCTTAGAAGGTCAGGGGGCGGCAGATACGCAGTATTCT.

The rearrangement links TRBV20-1 to TRBJ2-7, with TRBD2 identical over 13 bases. This CDR3 region has 14 residues. The junction had 10 bases not matched to a gene; V was cut back by 5 bases and J by 9 bases. Germline values: CDR1 DFQATT, CDR2 SNEGSKA (reference sequence). CDR3 region: CSAARGLAGSWQYF. The CDR3 DNA follows: TGCAGTGCTGCTAGGGGACTAGCGGGGTCCTGGCAGTACTTC.

This clonotype was detected many times. V is TRBV20-1 and J is TRBJ2-1, with 14 bases aligning to TRBD2. CDR1 DFQATT and CDR2 SNEGSKA come from the germline V gene (reference sequence). V lost 3 bases, J lost 0 bases, and 13 bases stayed unmatched. The CDR3 covers 20 residues. This CDR3 is CSASPPPGLAGATSYNEQFF. CDR3 sequence (DNA): TGCAGTGCTAGTCCTCCACCGGGACTAGCGGGAGCAACCTCCTACAATGAGCAGTTCTTC.

As to this clonotype: A much larger clone lies one base from this, so it may be a read error. It is likely a read error, because the conserved phenylalanine at the end of the CDR3 is missing. The CDR3, as DNA: TGTGCCAGCAGTTTGTCCAGGACTCAAGAGACCCAGTACTCC. Translating gives CASSLSRTQETQYS. The gene calls are TRBV28 and TRBJ2-5, with D perhaps TRBD2 (5 bases). Per the germline V gene, CDR1 is MDHEN and CDR2 is SYDVKM. This CDR3 contains 14 residues. V lost 3 bases to trimming and J lost 2 bases, with 10 bases between them.

This clonotype was detected a few times. The rearrangement links TRBV20-1 to TRBJ1-2; TRBD1 matches at 10 bases. CDR1 is DFQATT, CDR2 SNEGSKA, per germline (reference sequence). With V trimmed by 6 bases and J by 4 bases, 17 bases remained unmatched. The length of the CDR3 is 17 residues. CDR3 amino acids: CSALPPPGQGKVYGYTF. For the CDR3, the DNA is TGCAGTGCCCTACCCCCGCCGGGACAGGGGAAAGTCTATGGCTACACCTTC.

The chain uses TRBV29-1 and TRBJ1-3; D gene uncertain. Per germline, CDR1 SQVTM and CDR2 ANQGSEA. The V end was cut by 4 bases, the J end by 0 bases, with 10 bases between. This CDR3 has 14 residues. The CDR3 spells CSVGGMGSGNTIYF. The CDR3 DNA reads as TGCAGCGTTGGTGGCATGGGCTCTGGAAACACCATATATTTT.

The chain combines TRBV4-1 with TRBJ2-2; D gene uncertain. This CDR3 contains 13 residues. Per germline, CDR1 MGHRA and CDR2 YSYEKL. Trimming removed 6 bases from V and 6 bases from J, with 11 bases in between. CDR3: CASSPGGAGELFF. The CDR3 nucleotides are TGCGCCAGCAGTCCGGGTGGGGCCGGGGAGCTGTTTTTT.

The V call is TRBV5-1, the J call TRBJ1-4, with 7 bases identical to TRBD1. J was trimmed by 0 bases and V by 5 bases; bases with no gene match: 7. The CDR3 covers 16 residues. CDR1 SGHRS and CDR2 YFSETQ come from the germline V gene. The CDR3 bases are TGCGCCAGCAGTTCACAGGGGCATGCAACTAATGAAAAACTGTTTTTT. Its translation is CASSSQGHATNEKLFF.

This clonotype was recorded at least ten times. No DNA is shown, since the ends of the CDR3 on it are uncertain; the CDR3 is the one TCRdb lists. The chain is built from TRBV5-1 and TRBJ1-4; the listed D gene, TRBD1, was not tested against the DNA. Looked up from germline, CDR1 is SGHRS and CDR2 is YFSETQ. Both ends counted, the CDR3 spans 18 residues. The CDR3 sequence is CASSIFGAGLATNEKLFF.